These 13 T cell receptor beta chains originate from one sample sequenced in a study of cytomegalovirus exposure and HLA in healthy donors. The PCR employed 60 Vbeta primers together with 13 Jbeta primers. The method was immunoSEQ multiplex PCR; TCRdb's version includes in-frame clones alone and lacks a portion of them. The sample contains more than 80,000 clones, roughly 77% of which appear only once. Sequenced input: PBMCs. The receptors come from a man between 60 and 75 years old in good health and CMV-seronegative.

In this sample, this clone turned up a few times. Additional DNA sequences in this sample encode the identical CDR3. The chain combines TRBV6-5 with TRBJ2-6; weak D call: TRBD2 (5 bases). The germline gives CDR1 MNHEY, CDR2 SVGAGI. V was clipped by 2 bases and J by 2 bases, with 7 bases between them. This CDR3 has 15 amino acids. The CDR3 is CASSYGRAGANVLTF. CDR3 nucleotide sequence: TGTGCCAGCAGTTACGGGCGGGCTGGGGCCAACGTCCTGACTTTC.

The genes are TRBV5-6 and TRBJ2-5, with TRBD1 identical over 7 bases. The germline CDR1 and CDR2 sequences are SGHDT and YYEEEE. J was trimmed by 4 bases and V by 1 base; bases with no gene match: 10. This CDR3 has 16 amino acids. The chain's CDR3 is CASSLFQDRRRETQYF. The CDR3 DNA reads as TGTGCCAGCAGCTTGTTTCAGGACAGGCGCCGAGAGACCCAGTACTTC.

The chain has TRBV5-1 and TRBJ2-5, with 8 bases fitting TRBD1. CDR3 length: 14 residues. V gave up 5 bases and J gave up 0 bases; unmatched junction bases: 3. The V gene's germline CDR1 is SGHRS and CDR2 YFSETQ. This CDR3 reads CASSSDRDQETQYF. CDR3 sequence (DNA): TGCGCCAGCAGTTCGGACAGGGACCAAGAGACCCAGTACTTC.

This rearrangement joins TRBV14 to TRBJ2-7; the D gene is possibly TRBD1 (6 bases). V shed 4 bases and J shed 3 bases, with 16 bases lying between them. Germline V gene sequence: CDR1 SGHDN, CDR2 FVKESK. This CDR3 comprises 15 residues. The CDR3 region is CASSPDRGFDYEQYF. DNA for the CDR3: TGTGCCAGCAGCCCGGATAGGGGGTTCGACTACGAGCAGTACTTC.

Turning to this clone: The junction departs from germline at one end; a sequencing error may be responsible. The gene calls are TRBV7-9 and TRBJ1-4, with 9 bases matching TRBD1. Per germline, CDR1 SEHNR and CDR2 FQNEAQ (reference sequence). The CDR3 length is 16 residues. The CDR3 bases are TGTTCCAGCAGCTTTGCCTTAGGGACAGGGAATGAAAAACTGTTTTTT. Translated: CSSSFALGTGNEKLFF.

The V gene is TRBV11-2, the J gene TRBJ2-2, with 15 bases identical to TRBD2. The CDR3 is 17 residues long. The V segment lost 5 bases and the J segment 7 bases; nucleotides outside the gene matches: 8. Germline CDR1 and CDR2: SGHAT and FQNNGV. The CDR3 region is CASSLRTSGGAIGELFF. CDR3 sequence (DNA): TGTGCCAGCAGCCTCCGGACTAGCGGGGGGGCGATCGGGGAGCTGTTTTTT.

The gene calls are TRBV27 and TRBJ2-3, with 7 bases identical to TRBD2. V shed 6 bases and J 2 bases; nucleotides not matched to a gene: 5. Germline loops: CDR1 MNHEY, CDR2 SMNVEV (reference sequence). This CDR3 region has 14 residues. This chain's CDR3 is CASREAGVTDTQYF. CDR3 coding DNA: TGTGCCAGCAGGGAGGCGGGGGTCACAGATACGCAGTATTTT.

The chain employs TRBV27 and TRBJ2-2; maybe TRBD2 (5 bases). The CDR3 extends over 15 amino acids. The V end was cut by 3 bases, the J end by 4 bases, with 12 bases between. Germline CDR1 reads MNHEY; CDR2 reads SMNVEV (reference sequence). The CDR3 protein is CASSLGSRSTGELFF. CDR3 nucleotides: TGTGCCAGCAGTTTGGGGAGTAGGAGCACCGGGGAGCTGTTTTTT.

The V and J genes are TRBV11-3 and TRBJ2-3; D gene ambiguous. There are 15 residues in the CDR3. V lost 4 bases to trimming and J lost 1 base, with 12 bases between them. In germline, CDR1 is SGHNT, CDR2 YENEEA. Here the CDR3 reads CASSSRLGGTDTQYF. Written as DNA, the CDR3 is TGTGCCAGCAGCTCCAGGTTGGGCGGCACAGATACGCAGTATTTT.

The CDR3: CASSLPSEYNEQFF. The CDR3 region has the DNA TGTGCCAGCAGCTTGCCGAGCGAATACAATGAGCAGTTCTTC. The chain recombines TRBV5-4 with TRBJ2-1; D gene ambiguous. This CDR3 has 14 residues. With 1 base removed from V and 4 bases from J, the gap between germline ends came to 9 bases. Germline CDR1 and CDR2: SGHNT and YYREEE (reference sequence).

The CDR3 coding sequence is TGTGCCAGCAGCTTCACCGGGGGGAGCTATGGCTACACCTTC. Amino acid sequence: CASSFTGGSYGYTF. This chain uses TRBV11-2 with TRBJ1-2; D possibly corresponds to TRBD1 (5 bases). Germline-derived CDR1 and CDR2 are SGHAT and FQNNGV. The CDR3 consists of 14 residues. Trimming shortened V by 3 bases and J by 4 bases, and 12 bases separated the two germline ends.

The rearrangement uses TRBV19 and TRBJ2-2; D is possibly TRBD1 (5 bases). There are 14 residues in the CDR3. The V and J ends lost 5 bases and 3 bases respectively, with 10 bases between them. CDR1 is LNHDA and CDR2 is SQIVND in the germline V gene (reference sequence). CDR3 nucleotides: TGTGCCAGTAGTTTAACAGGTTACACCGGGGAGCTGTTTTTT. The encoded protein is CASSLTGYTGELFF.

This chain uses TRBV5-1 with TRBJ2-3; 8 bases are a match to TRBD1. CDR1 is SGHRS and CDR2 is YFSETQ in the germline V gene. V lost 3 bases, J lost 4 bases, and 4 bases stayed unmatched. The CDR3 totals 14 residues. The CDR3 loop is CASSYRQGSDTQYF. The DNA for the CDR3 is TGCGCCAGCAGCTACCGACAGGGGTCAGATACGCAGTATTTT.